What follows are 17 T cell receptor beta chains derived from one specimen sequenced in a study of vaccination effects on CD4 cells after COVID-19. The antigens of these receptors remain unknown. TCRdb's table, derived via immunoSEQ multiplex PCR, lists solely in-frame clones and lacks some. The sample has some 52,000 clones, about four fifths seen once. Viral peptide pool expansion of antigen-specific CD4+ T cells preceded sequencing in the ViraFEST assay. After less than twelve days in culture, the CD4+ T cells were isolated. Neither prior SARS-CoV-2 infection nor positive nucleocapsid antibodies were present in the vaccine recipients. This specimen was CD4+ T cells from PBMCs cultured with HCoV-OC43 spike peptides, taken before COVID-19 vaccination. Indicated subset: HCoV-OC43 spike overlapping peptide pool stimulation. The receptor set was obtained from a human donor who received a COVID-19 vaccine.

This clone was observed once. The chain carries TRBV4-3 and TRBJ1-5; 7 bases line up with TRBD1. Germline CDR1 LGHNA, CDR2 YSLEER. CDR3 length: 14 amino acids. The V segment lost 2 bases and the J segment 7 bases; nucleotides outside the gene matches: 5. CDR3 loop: CASSQRQGAQPQHF. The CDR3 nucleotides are TGCGCCAGCAGCCAACGACAGGGCGCGCAGCCCCAGCATTTT.

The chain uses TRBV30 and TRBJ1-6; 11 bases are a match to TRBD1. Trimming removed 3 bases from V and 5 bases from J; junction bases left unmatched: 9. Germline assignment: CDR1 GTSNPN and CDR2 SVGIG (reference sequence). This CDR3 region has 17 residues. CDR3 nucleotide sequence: TGTGCCTGGAGCGCTGGGACAGGGGGGTCTAATAATTCACCCCTCCACTTT. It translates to CAWSAGTGGSNNSPLHF.

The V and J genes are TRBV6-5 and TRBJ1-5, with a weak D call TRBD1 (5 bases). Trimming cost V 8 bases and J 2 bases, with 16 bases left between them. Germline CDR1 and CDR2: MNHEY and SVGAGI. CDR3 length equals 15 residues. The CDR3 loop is CASATVRGGNQPQHF. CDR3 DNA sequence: TGTGCCAGCGCCACAGTGAGGGGAGGCAATCAGCCCCAGCATTTT.

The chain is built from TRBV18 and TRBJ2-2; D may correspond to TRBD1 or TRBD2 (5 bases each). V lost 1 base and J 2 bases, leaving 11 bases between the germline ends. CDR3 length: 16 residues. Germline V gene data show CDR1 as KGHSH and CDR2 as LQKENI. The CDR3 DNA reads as TGTGCCAGCTCACCACAAGAGGGGCCTAACACCGGGGAGCTGTTTTTT. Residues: CASSPQEGPNTGELFF.

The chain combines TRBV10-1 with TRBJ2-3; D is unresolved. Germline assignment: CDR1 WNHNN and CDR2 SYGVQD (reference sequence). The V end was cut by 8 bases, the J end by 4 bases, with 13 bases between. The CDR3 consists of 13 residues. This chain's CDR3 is CASLDTRSDTQYF. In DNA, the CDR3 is TGCGCCAGCCTGGATACGAGATCAGATACGCAGTATTTT.

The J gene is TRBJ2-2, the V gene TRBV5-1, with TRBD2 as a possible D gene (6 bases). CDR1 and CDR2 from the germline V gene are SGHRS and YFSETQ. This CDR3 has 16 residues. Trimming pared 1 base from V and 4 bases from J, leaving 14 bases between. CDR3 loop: CASSLFRGTSTGELFF. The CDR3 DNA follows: TGCGCCAGCAGCTTGTTTCGGGGGACGAGCACCGGGGAGCTGTTTTTT.

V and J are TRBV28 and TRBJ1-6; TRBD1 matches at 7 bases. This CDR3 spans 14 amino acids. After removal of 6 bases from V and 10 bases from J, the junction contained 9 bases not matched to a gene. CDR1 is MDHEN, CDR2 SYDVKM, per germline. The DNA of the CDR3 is TGTGCCAGCAGCCCACGACAGGGTTACTCACCCCTCCACTTT. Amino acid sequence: CASSPRQGYSPLHF.

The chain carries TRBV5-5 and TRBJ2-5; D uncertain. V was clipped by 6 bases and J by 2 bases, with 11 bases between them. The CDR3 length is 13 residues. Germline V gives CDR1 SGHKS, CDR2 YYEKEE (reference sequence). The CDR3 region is CASTRSPQETQYF. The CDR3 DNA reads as TGTGCCAGCACCAGGTCGCCTCAAGAGACCCAGTACTTC.

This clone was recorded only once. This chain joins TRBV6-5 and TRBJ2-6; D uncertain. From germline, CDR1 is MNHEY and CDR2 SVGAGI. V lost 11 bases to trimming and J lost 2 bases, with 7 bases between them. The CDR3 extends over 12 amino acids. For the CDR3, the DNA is TGTGCCGGTAGGGCTGGGGCCAACGTCCTGACTTTC. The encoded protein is CAGRAGANVLTF.

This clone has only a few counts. CDR3 DNA: TGTGCCAGCAGTAAAGACAGCGTCAATCAGCCCCAGCATTTT. This sequence encodes CASSKDSVNQPQHF. The V call is TRBV2, the J call TRBJ1-5, with D possibly matching TRBD1 (5 bases). The CDR3 spans 14 residues. V gave up 5 bases and J gave up 3 bases, with 11 bases separating them. CDR1 is SNHLY and CDR2 is FYNNEI in the germline V gene.

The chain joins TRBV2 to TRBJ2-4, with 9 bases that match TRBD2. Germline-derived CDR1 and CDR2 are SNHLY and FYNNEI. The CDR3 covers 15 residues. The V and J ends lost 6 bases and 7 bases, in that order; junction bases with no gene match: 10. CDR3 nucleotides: TGTGCCAGCAGCGGCGGGGGGGCGAATGGGAACATTCAGTACTTC. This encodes CASSGGGANGNIQYF.

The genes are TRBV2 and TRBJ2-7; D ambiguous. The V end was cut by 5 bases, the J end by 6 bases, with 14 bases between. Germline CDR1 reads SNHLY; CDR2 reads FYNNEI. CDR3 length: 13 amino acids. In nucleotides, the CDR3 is TGTGCCAGCAGTTACCTCGTTTCGGTCGAGCAGTACGTC. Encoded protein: CASSYLVSVEQYV.

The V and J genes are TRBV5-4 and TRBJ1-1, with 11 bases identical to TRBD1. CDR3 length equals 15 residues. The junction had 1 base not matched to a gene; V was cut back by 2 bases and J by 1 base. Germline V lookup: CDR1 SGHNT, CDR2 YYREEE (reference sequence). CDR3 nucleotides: TGTGCCAGCAGCTTTGGGACAGGGGGGAACACTGAAGCTTTCTTT. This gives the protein CASSFGTGGNTEAFF.

CDR3: CASSPQTGNEQFF. The CDR3 region has the DNA TGTGCCAGCAGTCCCCAAACTGGCAATGAGCAGTTCTTC. This chain uses TRBV6-5 with TRBJ2-1; D is unclear. CDR1 MNHEY and CDR2 SVGAGI come from the germline V gene. CDR3 size: 13 residues. V lost 5 bases and J lost 6, with 11 bases in between.

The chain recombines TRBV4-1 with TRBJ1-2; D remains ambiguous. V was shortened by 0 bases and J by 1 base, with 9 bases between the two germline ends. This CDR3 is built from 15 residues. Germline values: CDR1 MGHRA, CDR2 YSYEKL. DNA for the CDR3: TGCGCCAGCAGCCAAGATTATGGGGTTAACTATGGCTACACCTTC. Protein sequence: CASSQDYGVNYGYTF.

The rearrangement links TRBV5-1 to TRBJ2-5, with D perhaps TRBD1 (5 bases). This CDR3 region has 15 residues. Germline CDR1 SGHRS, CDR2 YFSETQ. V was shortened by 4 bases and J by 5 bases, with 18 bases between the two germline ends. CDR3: CASSLNAGSDETQYF. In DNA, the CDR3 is TGCGCCAGCAGCCTAAACGCAGGGTCAGACGAGACCCAGTACTTC.

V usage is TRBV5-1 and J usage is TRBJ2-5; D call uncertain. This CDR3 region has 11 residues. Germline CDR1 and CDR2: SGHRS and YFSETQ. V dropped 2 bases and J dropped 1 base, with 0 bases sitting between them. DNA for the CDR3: TGCGCCAGCAGCTTCCAAGAGACCCAGTACTTC. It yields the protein CASSFQETQYF.